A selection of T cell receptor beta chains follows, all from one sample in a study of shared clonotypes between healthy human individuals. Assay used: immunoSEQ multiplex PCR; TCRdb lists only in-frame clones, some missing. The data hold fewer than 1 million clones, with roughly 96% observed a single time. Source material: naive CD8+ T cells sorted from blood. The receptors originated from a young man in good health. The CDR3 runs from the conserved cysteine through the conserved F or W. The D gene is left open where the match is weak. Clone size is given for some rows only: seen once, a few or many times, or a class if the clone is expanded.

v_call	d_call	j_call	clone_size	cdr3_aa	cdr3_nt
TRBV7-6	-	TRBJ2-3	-	CASSSSGLRDTQYF	TGTGCCAGCAGCTCTTCGGGATTGCGAGATACGCAGTATTTT
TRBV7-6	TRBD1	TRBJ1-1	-	CASSHTGGTEAFF	TGTGCCAGCAGCCATACAGGGGGTACTGAAGCTTTCTTT
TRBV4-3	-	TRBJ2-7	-	CASSQAGQAYEQYF	TGCGCCAGCAGCCAAGCCGGGCAAGCCTACGAGCAGTACTTC
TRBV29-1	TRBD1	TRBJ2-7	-	CSVGTGGGEQYF	TGCAGCGTTGGAACAGGGGGCGGCGAGCAGTACTTC
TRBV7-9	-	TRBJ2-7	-	CASSSRDSARYEQYF	TGTGCCAGCAGCTCGCGGGACAGTGCGCGGTACGAGCAGTACTTC
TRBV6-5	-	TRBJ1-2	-	CASSPGGGGYGYTF	TGTGCCAGCAGCCCGGGCGGGGGGGGCTATGGCTACACCTTC
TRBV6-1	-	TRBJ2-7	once	CASSSSAGPYF	TGTGCCAGCAGTTCCTCGGCAGGCCCATACTTC
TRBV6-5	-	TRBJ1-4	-	CASSSKSGVNEKLFF	TGTGCCAGCAGCTCCAAATCAGGGGTCAATGAAAAACTGTTTTTT
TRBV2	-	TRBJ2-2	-	CAAWAPNTGELFF	TGTGCTGCCTGGGCTCCGAACACCGGGGAGCTGTTTTTT
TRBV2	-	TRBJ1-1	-	CATHVANTEAFF	TGTGCCACTCATGTGGCGAACACTGAAGCTTTCTTT
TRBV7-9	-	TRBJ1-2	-	CASSLDRITNYGYTF	TGTGCCAGCAGCTTAGACAGGATTACTAACTATGGCTACACCTTC
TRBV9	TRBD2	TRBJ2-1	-	CASTSGPGGHEQFF	TGTGCCAGCACCAGTGGCCCGGGAGGGCATGAGCAGTTCTTC
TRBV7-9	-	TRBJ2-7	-	CASSFRGDEQYF	TGTGCCAGCAGCTTCCGGGGTGACGAGCAGTACTTC
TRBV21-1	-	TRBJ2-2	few	CASSKKGDTGELFF	TGTGCCAGCAGCAAAAAGGGCGACACCGGGGAGCTGTTTTTT
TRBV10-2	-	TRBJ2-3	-	CASSEGGKGADTQYF	TGCGCCAGCAGTGAGGGGGGGAAGGGGGCAGATACGCAGTATTTT
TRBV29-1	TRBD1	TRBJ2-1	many	CSVSQTGGNEQFF	TGCAGCGTCTCCCAGACAGGGGGCAATGAGCAGTTCTTC
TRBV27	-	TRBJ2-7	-	CASSLFGPGTSYEQYF	TGTGCCAGCAGTTTATTTGGCCCCGGAACCTCCTACGAGCAGTACTTC
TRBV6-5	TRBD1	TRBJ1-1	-	CASSLTGGTEAFF	TGTGCCAGCAGTTTAACAGGGGGGACTGAAGCTTTCTTT
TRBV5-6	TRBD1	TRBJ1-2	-	CASSLEGAHVFGGYTF	TGTGCCAGCAGCTTGGAGGGGGCGCATGTTTTTGGTGGCTACACCTTC
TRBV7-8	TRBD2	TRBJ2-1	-	CASSLIVLAGYNEQFF	TGTGCCAGCAGCTTAATTGTCCTAGCGGGGTACAATGAGCAGTTCTTC
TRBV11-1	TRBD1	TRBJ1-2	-	CASSWTGDYGYTF	TGTGCCAGCAGTTGGACAGGCGACTATGGCTACACCTTC
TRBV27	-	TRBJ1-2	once	CASSGTLNYGYTF	TGTGCCAGCAGTGGGACCCTTAACTATGGCTACACCTTC
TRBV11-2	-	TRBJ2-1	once	CASSLGGVAQSGQFF	TGTGCCAGCAGCTTAGGAGGCGTCGCGCAGTCGGGGCAGTTCTTC
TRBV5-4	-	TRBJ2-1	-	CASSLGPSRFF	TGTGCCAGCAGCTTGGGCCCTTCCCGGTTCTTC
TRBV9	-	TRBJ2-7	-	CASSVGGADYEQYF	TGTGCCAGCAGCGTAGGAGGGGCTGACTACGAGCAGTACTTC
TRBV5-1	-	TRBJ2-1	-	CASSLAVSNEQFF	TGCGCCAGCAGCTTGGCTGTCAGCAATGAGCAGTTCTTC
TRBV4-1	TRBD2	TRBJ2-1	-	CASSQWTSGTGHEQFF	TGCGCCAGCAGCCAATGGACTAGCGGGACCGGCCATGAGCAGTTCTTC
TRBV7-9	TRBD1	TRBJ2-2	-	CASSPPGGIGELFF	TGTGCCAGCAGCCCCCCAGGGGGAATCGGGGAGCTGTTTTTT
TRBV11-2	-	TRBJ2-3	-	CASSMGGGIDTQYF	TGTGCCAGCAGCATGGGAGGGGGCATAGATACGCAGTATTTT
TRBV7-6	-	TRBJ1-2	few	CASSVDGNYGYTF	TGTGCCAGCAGCGTCGACGGCAACTATGGCTACACCTTC
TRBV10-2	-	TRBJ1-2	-	CASSEDLRARNYGYTF	TGCGCCAGCAGTGAGGACCTAAGGGCGAGAAACTATGGCTACACCTTC
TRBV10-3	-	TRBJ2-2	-	CAISPGGELFF	TGTGCCATCAGTCCCGGGGGGGAGCTGTTTTTT
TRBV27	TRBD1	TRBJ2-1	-	CASSLSQGDSYNEQFF	TGTGCCAGCAGTTTATCGCAGGGGGACTCCTACAATGAGCAGTTCTTC
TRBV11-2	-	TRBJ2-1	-	CASSLGLASYNEQFF	TGTGCCAGCAGCTTAGGCCTAGCGAGCTACAATGAGCAGTTCTTC
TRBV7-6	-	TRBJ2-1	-	CASSLRGEGRRNNEQFF	TGTGCCAGCAGCTTACGCGGCGAGGGGCGCAGGAATAATGAGCAGTTCTTC
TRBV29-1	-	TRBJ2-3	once	CSVESHQTEEGRNTDTQYF	TGCAGCGTTGAATCCCATCAGACTGAGGAGGGGAGGAACACAGATACGCAGTATTTT
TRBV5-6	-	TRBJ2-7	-	CASSWGSGEQYF	TGTGCCAGCAGCTGGGGGTCCGGCGAGCAGTACTTC
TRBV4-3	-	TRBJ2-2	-	CASSQEDRVAGELFF	TGCGCCAGCAGCCAAGAGGACCGGGTGGCCGGGGAGCTGTTTTTT
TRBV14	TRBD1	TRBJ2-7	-	CASSARDRPYEQYF	TGTGCCAGCAGCGCCCGGGACAGGCCCTACGAGCAGTACTTC
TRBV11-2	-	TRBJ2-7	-	CASSLEAGRVYEQYF	TGTGCCAGCAGCTTAGAGGCGGGAAGGGTCTACGAGCAGTACTTC
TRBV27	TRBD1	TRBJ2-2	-	CASSSRGLMAGELFF	TGTGCCAGCAGTTCCAGGGGGCTTATGGCCGGGGAGCTGTTTTTT
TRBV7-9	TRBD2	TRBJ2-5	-	CASSLVRAGGMVQETQYF	TGTGCCAGCAGCTTAGTACGAGCGGGAGGGATGGTCCAAGAGACCCAGTACTTC